This T cell receptor (beta chain) was sequenced for a study of blood T cell repertoires in COVID-19 (dated by TCRdb to 2020 to 2021). Notes on the research overall: Samples covering the acute and convalescent phases of COVID-19 were provided by collaborators in the United States, Italy and Spain. A de-identified subject ID, COVID-19 status, age in years and sex were almost always included in the sample metadata. A freely available public database, intended as a resource for researchers studying the immune response to SARS-CoV-2, is where the repertoires were released. HLA class I and class II types, where available, came from metadata supplied by the sample provider rather than from assay-based typing. The samples were drawn from two sources: the first 160 participants of the ongoing ImmuneRACE study, and 1,000 to 1,500 subjects contributed by 6 global collaborators. Deeply sampled blood TCRbeta repertoires from subjects exposed to, actively infected with, or recovered from COVID-19 were included in the dataset. The material from the prospective study consisted of cDNA or gDNA derived from T cells, B-cell-depleted T cells, or PBMCs. The paper as a whole reports these results and caveats: The amount of clinical and demographic metadata varied by source and participant and was provided uncurated.

The immunoSEQ Assay, a bias-controlled multiplex PCR, was used to amplify TCRbeta CDR3 regions from genomic DNA. Turning to the authors' computational methods: Within the assay, amplification of reference gene primers was used to estimate how many nucleated cells each sample contained. To quantify the absolute abundance of each unique TCRbeta CDR3 rearrangement, sequence reads were collapsed and filtered. For each sample, productive Simpson clonality was calculated by taking the square root of Simpson's diversity index across productive rearrangements. Drawn from immuneACCESS, this table holds only the in-frame rearrangements with V and J called that TCRdb kept. Clones are partly lost; checked studies trace under half to an unresolved V gene and leave the rest unexplained. That table supplies the V and J calls and clone size; D and trimming were determined from the DNA. The sample table holds about 140,000 clones, of which around 86% were seen once. The biggest ten clones account for around 1.6% of the sample.

Concerning this clone itself: It lacks a known antigen. Nothing much larger sits one base from this clone, and base qualities are not available.

Each collaborating institution followed its own protocols to collect whole blood in K2EDTA tubes. For TCRbeta analysis, collaborator samples were shipped as frozen whole blood, as isolated PBMCs, or as DNA extracted from either sample type. Via the germline V gene, CDR1 is SGHDT and CDR2 YYEEEE. From the cysteine through the phenylalanine, the CDR3 covers 15 amino acids. Just the 45-base CDR3 DNA is kept, in frame starting at base 1. At the junction V is shortened by 0 bases and J by 7 bases; bases outside the gene matches: 10. The sequencing input was peripheral blood. Rearrangement joined TRBV5-6 to TRBJ2-7, with 7 bases matching TRBD1. The TCR was taken from a human donor in a cohort sampled during active COVID-19. The DNA reads TGTGCCAGCAGCTTGGGGGACAGAGACATACAGGAGCAGTACTTC. Its translation is CASSLGDRDIQEQYF.